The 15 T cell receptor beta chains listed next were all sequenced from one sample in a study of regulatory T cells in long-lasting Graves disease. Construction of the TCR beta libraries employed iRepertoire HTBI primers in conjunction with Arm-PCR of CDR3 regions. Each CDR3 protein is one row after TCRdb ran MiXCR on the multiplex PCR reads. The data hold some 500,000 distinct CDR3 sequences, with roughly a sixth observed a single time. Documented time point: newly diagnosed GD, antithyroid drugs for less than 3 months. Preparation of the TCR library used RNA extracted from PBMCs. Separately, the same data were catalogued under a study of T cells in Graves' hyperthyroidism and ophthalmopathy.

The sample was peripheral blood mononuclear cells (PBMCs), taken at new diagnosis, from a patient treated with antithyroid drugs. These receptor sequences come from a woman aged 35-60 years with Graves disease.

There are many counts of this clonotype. The CDR3 reads CASLNRDGYTF. The DNA for the CDR3 is TGTGCCAGCCTGAACAGGGATGGCTACACCTTC. The genes are TRBV6-1 and TRBJ1-2, with D possibly matching TRBD1 (6 bases). Germline values: CDR1 MNHNS, CDR2 SASEGT. Trimming took 8 bases from V and 6 from J, leaving 10 bases between them. The CDR3 runs to 11 residues.

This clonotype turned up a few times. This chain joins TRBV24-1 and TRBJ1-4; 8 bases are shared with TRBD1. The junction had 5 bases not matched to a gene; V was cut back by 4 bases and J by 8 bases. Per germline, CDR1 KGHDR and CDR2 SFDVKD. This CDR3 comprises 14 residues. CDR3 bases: TGTGCCACCAGTGAAGCCGGGACAGGCGAAAAACTGTTTTTT. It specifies CATSEAGTGEKLFF.

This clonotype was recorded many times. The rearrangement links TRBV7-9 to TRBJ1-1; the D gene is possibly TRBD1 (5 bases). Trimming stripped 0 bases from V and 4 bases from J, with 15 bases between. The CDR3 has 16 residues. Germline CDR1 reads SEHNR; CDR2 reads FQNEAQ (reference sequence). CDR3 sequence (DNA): TGTGCCAGCAGCTTAGCGCGGGCAGTTGGGGGCACTGAAGCTTTCTTT. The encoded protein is CASSLARAVGGTEAFF. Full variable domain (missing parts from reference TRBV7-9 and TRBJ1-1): DTGVSQNPRHKITKRGQNVTFRCDPISEHNRLYWYRQTLGQGPEFLTYFQNEAQLEKSRLLSDRFSAERPKGSFSTLEIQRTEQGDSAMYLCASSLARAVGGTEAFFGQGTRLTVV.

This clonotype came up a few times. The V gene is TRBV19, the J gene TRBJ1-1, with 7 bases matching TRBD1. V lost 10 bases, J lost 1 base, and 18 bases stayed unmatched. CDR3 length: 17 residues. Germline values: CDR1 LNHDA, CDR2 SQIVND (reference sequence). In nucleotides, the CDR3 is TGTGCCACTAGACAGGGTTTTAATATTGGGAGGAACACTGAAGCTTTCTTT. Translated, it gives CATRQGFNIGRNTEAFF.

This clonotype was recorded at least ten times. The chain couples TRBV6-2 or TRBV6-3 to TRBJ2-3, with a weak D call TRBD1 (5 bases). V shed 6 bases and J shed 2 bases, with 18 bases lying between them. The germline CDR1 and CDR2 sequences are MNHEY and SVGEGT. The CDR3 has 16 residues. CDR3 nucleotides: TGTGCCAGCAGCCTAAGGGGTTCCAGTTACACAGATACGCAGTATTTT. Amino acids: CASSLRGSSYTDTQYF.

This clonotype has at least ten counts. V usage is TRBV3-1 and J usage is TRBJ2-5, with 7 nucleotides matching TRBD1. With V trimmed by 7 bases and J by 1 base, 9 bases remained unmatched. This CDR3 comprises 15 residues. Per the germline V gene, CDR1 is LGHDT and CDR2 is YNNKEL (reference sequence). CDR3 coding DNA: TGTGCCAGCACCGATTCCGGGACAGCCCAAGAGACCCAGTACTTC. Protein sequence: CASTDSGTAQETQYF.

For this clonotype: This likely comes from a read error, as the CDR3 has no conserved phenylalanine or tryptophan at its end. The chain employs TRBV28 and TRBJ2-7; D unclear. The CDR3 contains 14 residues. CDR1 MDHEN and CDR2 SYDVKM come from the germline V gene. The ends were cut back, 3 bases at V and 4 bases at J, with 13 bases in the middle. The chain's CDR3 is CASSFSGDGYEQYI. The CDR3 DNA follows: TGTGCCAGCAGTTTTTCTGGGGATGGATACGAGCAGTACATC.

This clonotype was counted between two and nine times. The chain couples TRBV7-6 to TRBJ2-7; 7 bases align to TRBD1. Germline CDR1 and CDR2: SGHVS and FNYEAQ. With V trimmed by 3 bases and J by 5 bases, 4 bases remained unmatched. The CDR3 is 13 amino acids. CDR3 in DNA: TGTGCCAGCAGCTTTCTCCAGGGGGACGAGCAGTACTTC. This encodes CASSFLQGDEQYF.

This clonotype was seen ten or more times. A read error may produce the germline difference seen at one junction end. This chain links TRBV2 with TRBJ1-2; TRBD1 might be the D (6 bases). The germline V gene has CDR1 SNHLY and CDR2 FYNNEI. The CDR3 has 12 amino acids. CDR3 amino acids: CASSEDPNRVNF. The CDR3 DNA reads TGTGCCAGCAGTGAAGATCCGAACAGGGTTAACTTC.

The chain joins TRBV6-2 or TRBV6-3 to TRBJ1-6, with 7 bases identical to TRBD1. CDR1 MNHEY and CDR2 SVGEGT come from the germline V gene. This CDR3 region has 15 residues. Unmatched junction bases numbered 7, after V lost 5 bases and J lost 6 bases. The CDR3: CASSNRGSLNSPLHF. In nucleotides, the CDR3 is TGTGCCAGCAGTAACAGGGGTTCCCTTAATTCACCCCTCCACTTT.

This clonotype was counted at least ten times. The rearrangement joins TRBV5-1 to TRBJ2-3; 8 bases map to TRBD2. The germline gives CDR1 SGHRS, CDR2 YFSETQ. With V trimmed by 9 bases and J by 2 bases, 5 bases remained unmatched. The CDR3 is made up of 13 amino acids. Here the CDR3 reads CATKRGPTDTQYF. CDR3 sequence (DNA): TGCGCCACAAAGCGGGGGCCCACAGATACGCAGTATTTT.

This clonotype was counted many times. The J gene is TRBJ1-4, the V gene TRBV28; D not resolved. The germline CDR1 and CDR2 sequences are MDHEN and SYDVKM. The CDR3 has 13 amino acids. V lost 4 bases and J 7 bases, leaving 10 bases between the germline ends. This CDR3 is CASSSPAIEKLFF. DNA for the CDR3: TGTGCCAGCAGTTCCCCGGCGATTGAAAAACTGTTTTTT. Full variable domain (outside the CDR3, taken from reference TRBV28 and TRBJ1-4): DVKVTQSSRYLVKRTGEKVFLECVQDMDHENMFWYRQDPGLGLRLIYFSYDVKMKEKGDIPEGYSVSREKKERFSLILESASTNQTSMYLCASSSPAIEKLFFGSGTQLSVL.

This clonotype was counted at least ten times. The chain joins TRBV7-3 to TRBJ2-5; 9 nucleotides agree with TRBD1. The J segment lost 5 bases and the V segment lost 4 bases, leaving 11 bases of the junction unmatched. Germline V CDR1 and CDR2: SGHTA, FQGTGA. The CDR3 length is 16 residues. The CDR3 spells CASSSNGQGIGETQYF. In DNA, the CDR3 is TGTGCCAGCAGCTCCAACGGACAGGGGATCGGCGAGACCCAGTACTTC.

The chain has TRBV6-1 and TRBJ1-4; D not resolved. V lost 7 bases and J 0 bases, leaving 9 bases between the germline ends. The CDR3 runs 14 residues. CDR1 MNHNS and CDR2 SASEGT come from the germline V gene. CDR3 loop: CASTPRSTNEKLFF. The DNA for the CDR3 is TGTGCCAGCACGCCCAGATCAACTAATGAAAAACTGTTTTTT.

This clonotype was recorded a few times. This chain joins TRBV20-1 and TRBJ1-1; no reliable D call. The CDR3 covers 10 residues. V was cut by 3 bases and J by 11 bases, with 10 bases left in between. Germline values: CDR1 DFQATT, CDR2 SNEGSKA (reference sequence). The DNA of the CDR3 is TGCAGTGCTAGGGGATCGAAGGCTTTCTTT. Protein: CSARGSKAFF.